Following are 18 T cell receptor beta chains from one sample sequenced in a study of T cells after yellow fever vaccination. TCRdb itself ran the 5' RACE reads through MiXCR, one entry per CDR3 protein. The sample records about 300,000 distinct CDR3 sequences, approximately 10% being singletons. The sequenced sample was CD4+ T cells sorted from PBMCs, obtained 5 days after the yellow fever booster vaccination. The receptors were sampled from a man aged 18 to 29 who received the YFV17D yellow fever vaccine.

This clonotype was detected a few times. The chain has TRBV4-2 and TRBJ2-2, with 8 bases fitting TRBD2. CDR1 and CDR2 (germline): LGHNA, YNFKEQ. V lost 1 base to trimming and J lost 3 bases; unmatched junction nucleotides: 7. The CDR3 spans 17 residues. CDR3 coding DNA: TGTGCCAGCAGCCAAGCACCGGGACTAGAGGACACCGGGGAGCTGTTTTTT. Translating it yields CASSQAPGLEDTGELFF.

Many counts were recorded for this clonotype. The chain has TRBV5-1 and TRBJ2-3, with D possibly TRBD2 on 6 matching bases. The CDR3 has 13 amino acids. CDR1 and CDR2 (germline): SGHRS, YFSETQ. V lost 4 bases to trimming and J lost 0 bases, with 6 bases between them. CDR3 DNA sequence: TGCGCCAGCAGCGGGACTAGCACAGATACGCAGTATTTT. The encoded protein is CASSGTSTDTQYF.

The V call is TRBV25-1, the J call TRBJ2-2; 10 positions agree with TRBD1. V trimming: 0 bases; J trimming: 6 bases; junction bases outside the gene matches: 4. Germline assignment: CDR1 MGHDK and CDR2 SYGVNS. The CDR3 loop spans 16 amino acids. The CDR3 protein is CASSEYRTGGPGELFF. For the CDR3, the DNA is TGTGCCAGCAGTGAATATAGGACAGGGGGACCCGGGGAGCTGTTTTTT.

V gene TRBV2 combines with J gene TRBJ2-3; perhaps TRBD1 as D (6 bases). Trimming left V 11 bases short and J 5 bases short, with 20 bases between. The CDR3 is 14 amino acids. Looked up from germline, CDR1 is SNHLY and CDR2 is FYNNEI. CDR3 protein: CAGTGTLRGDTQYF. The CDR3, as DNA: TGTGCCGGAACCGGGACACTCCGGGGAGATACGCAGTATTTT.

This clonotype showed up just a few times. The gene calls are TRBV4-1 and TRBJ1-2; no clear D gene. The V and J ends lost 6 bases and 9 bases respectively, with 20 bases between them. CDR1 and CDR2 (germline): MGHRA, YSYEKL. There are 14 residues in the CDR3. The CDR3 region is CASREHGHSMSYTF. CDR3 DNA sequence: TGCGCCAGCAGGGAACATGGGCACTCTATGAGCTACACCTTC.

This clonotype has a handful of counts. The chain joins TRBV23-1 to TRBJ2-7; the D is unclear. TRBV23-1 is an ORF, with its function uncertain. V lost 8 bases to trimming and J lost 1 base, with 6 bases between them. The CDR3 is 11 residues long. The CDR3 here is CASGFSYEQYF. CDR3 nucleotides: TGCGCCAGCGGGTTTTCCTACGAGCAGTACTTC.

The CDR3 nucleotides read TGTGCCAGCAGGGGGAGGACCTACGAGCAGTACTTC. As protein: CASRGRTYEQYF. The chain has TRBV12-3 or TRBV12-4 and TRBJ2-7; D might be TRBD2 (6 bases). CDR3 length equals 12 residues. The V and J ends lost 6 bases and 2 bases respectively, with 8 bases between them.

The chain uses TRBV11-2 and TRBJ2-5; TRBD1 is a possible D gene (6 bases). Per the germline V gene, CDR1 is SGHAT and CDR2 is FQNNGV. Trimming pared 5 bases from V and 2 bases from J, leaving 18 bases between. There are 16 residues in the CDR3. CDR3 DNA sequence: TGTGCCAGCAGCCCCCCCCGCAGGGGAAGGCAAGAGACCCAGTACTTC. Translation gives CASSPPRRGRQETQYF.

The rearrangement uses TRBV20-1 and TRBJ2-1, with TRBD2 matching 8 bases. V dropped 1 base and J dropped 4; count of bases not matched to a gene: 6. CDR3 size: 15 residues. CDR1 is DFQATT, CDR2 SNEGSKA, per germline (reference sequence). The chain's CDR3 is CSARGSRGAYNEQFF. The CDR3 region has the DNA TGCAGTGCTAGAGGGTCGCGGGGGGCTTACAATGAGCAGTTCTTC.

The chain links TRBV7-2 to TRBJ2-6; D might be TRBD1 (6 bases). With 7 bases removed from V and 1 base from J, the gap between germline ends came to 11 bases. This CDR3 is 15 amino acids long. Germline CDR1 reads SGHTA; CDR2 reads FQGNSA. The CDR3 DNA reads TGTGCCAGCAACAGGGAAAGTTCTGGGGCCAACGTCCTGACTTTC. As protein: CASNRESSGANVLTF.

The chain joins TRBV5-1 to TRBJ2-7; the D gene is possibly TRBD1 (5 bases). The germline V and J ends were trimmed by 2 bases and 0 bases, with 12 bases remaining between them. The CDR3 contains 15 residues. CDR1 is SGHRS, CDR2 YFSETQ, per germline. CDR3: CASSFGHQSSYEQYF. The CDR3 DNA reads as TGCGCCAGCAGCTTTGGACACCAAAGCTCCTACGAGCAGTACTTC.

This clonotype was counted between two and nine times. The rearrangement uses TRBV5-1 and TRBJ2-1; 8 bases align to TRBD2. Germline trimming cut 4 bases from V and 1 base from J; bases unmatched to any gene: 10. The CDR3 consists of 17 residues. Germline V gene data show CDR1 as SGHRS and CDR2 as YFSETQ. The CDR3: CASSPGGTLSSYNEQFF. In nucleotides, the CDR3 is TGCGCCAGCAGCCCGGGGGGGACTCTGAGTTCCTACAATGAGCAGTTCTTC.

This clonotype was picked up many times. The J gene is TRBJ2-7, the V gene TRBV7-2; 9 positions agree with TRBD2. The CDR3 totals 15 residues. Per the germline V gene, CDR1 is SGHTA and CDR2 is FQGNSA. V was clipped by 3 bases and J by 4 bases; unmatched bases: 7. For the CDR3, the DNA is TGTGCCAGCAGCTTTAGCCCTAGCGGGGAATACGAGCAGTACGTC. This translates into CASSFSPSGEYEQYV.

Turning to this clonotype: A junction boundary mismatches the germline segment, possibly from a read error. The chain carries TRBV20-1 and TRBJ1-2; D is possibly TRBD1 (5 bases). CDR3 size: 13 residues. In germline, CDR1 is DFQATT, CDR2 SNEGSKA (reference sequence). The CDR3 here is CCAAGGVIYGYTF. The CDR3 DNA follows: TGCTGTGCAGCAGGAGGGGTGATCTATGGCTACACCTTC.

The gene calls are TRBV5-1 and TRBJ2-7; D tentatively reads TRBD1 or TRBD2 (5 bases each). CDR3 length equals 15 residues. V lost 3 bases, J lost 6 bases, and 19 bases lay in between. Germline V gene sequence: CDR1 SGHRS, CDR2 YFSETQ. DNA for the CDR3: TGCGCCAGCAGCTCAACAACGGGGCAACCCGCCGAGCAGTACTTC. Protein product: CASSSTTGQPAEQYF.

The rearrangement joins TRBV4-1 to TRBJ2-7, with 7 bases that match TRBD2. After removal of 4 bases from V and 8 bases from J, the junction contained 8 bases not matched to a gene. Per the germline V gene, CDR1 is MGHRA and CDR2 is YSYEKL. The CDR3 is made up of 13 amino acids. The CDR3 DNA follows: TGCGCCAGCAGCCCCCGGGAGGCTAAGCAGCAGTACTTC. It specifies CASSPREAKQQYF.

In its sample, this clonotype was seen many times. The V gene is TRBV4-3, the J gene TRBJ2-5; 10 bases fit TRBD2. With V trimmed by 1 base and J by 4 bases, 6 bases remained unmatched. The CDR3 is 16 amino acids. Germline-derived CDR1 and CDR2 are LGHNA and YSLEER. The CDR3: CASSQGVAGGGETQYF. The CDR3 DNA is TGCGCCAGCAGCCAAGGAGTAGCGGGGGGCGGAGAGACCCAGTACTTC.

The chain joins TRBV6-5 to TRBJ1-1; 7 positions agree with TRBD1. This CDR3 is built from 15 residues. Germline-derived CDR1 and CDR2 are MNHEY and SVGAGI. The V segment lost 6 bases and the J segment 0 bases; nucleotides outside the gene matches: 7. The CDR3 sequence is CASSQQTGLNTEAFF. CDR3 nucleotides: TGTGCCAGCAGCCAGCAGACAGGGCTGAACACTGAAGCTTTCTTT.